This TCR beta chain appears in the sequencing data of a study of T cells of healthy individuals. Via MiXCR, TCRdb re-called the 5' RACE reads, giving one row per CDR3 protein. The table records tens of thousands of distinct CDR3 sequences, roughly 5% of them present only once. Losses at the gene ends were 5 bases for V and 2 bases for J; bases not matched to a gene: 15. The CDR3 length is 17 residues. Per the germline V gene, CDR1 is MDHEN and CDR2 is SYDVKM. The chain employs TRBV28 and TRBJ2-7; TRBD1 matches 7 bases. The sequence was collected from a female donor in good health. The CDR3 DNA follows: TGTGCCAGCAGTCCGAACCCAGGGACAGAGGGCCCCTACGAGCAGTACTTC. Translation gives CASSPNPGTEGPYEQYF.